These 31 T cell receptor beta chains were all obtained from the same sample, sequenced in a study of T cell repertoires in cytomegalovirus infection. TCRdb re-derived calls from the reads in MiXCR, one entry per CDR3 protein. The sample consists of 130,000 or so distinct CDR3 sequences, 6.5% of them appearing once. The sequenced sample consisted of PBMCs. The origin of the receptors is a human donor in good health (CMV status not recorded). Some clones in this sample may be carry-over from other donors' samples.

This clonotype was counted ten times or more. The J gene is TRBJ1-4, the V gene TRBV7-8; D unclear. V shed 0 bases and J shed 1 base, with 6 bases lying between them. From germline, CDR1 is SGHVS and CDR2 FQNEAQ. The CDR3 is 15 residues long. The CDR3 is CASSLAGRTNEKLFF. The CDR3 DNA follows: TGTGCCAGCAGCTTAGCGGGCAGAACTAATGAAAAACTGTTTTTT.

This clonotype was counted many times. This chain links TRBV20-1 with TRBJ2-7; tentative D call: TRBD2 (7 bases). Germline V gene sequence: CDR1 DFQATT, CDR2 SNEGSKA (reference sequence). V was trimmed by 0 bases and J by 3 bases, leaving 15 bases between them. This CDR3 has 15 amino acids. For the CDR3, the DNA is TGCAGTGCTAGAGAGAGGGGGGGACACTTCTACGAGCAGTACTTC. Amino acid sequence: CSARERGGHFYEQYF.

This clonotype came up many times. The chain recombines TRBV7-2 with TRBJ2-1; D perhaps matches TRBD2 (7 bases). Germline-derived CDR1 and CDR2 are SGHTA and FQGNSA. The CDR3 has 16 residues. Trimming left V 1 base short and J 4 bases short, with 14 bases between. CDR3 DNA: TGTGCCAGCAGCTTAGTTGGGGGGGGGCTTTACAATGAGCAGTTCTTC. It is translated as CASSLVGGGLYNEQFF.

This chain links TRBV29-1 with TRBJ1-2, with D unclear. CDR3 length: 11 amino acids. Per the germline V gene, CDR1 is SQVTM and CDR2 is ANQGSEA. The CDR3 DNA reads TGCATGACCCGCGGGGACTATGGCTACACCTTC. Translated, it gives CMTRGDYGYTF.

This clonotype was counted many times. The rearrangement uses TRBV7-2 and TRBJ2-5; 9 bases agree with TRBD2. CDR3 length equals 17 residues. V was clipped by 5 bases and J by 5 bases; unmatched bases: 15. The germline CDR1 and CDR2 sequences are SGHTA and FQGNSA. The CDR3: CASSPFGGGALGETQYF. CDR3 sequence (DNA): TGTGCCAGCAGCCCCTTTGGCGGGGGGGCCCTGGGGGAGACCCAGTACTTC.

At least ten counts were recorded for this clonotype. V and J are TRBV12-5 and TRBJ1-4, with no clear D. This CDR3 region has 17 residues. The V gene's germline CDR1 is LGHNT and CDR2 FRNRAP. Deletions cut 4 bases from V and 2 bases from J, with 17 bases between. CDR3 residues: CASGSNPPMGTNEKLFF. The CDR3 bases are TGTGCTAGTGGTTCCAACCCCCCGATGGGGACTAATGAAAAACTGTTTTTT.

Many counts were recorded for this clonotype. V and J are TRBV28 and TRBJ1-4, with no clear D. The length of the CDR3 is 17 residues. Trimming removed 5 bases from V and 0 bases from J, with 16 bases in between. Germline V gene lookup returns CDR1 MDHEN and CDR2 SYDVKM. Written as DNA, the CDR3 is TGTGCCAGCAGTAGCAGGACTCTGGTTGCAACTAATGAAAAACTGTTTTTT. Protein: CASSSRTLVATNEKLFF. Together with reference TRBV28 and TRBJ1-4, the CDR3 gives the full variable domain: DVKVTQSSRYLVKRTGEKVFLECVQDMDHENMFWYRQDPGLGLRLIYFSYDVKMKEKGDIPEGYSVSREKKERFSLILESASTNQTSMYLCASSSRTLVATNEKLFFGSGTQLSVL.

In this sample, this clonotype turned up many times. The junction departs from the called germline gene at one end, perhaps through a read error. The chain couples TRBV20-1 to TRBJ2-1, with D perhaps matching TRBD1 (7 bases). This CDR3 is built from 12 residues. Per germline, CDR1 DFQATT and CDR2 SNEGSKA (reference sequence). DNA of the CDR3: TGCAGTGCTGATACTAGGAGGGGGCAGGAGCTCTTC. Translated: CSADTRRGQELF.

This clonotype showed up many times. The J gene is TRBJ2-1, the V gene TRBV7-9; D possibly corresponds to TRBD1 (6 bases). The CDR3 has 17 amino acids. V dropped 6 bases and J dropped 4 bases, with 22 bases sitting between them. Germline values: CDR1 SEHNR, CDR2 FQNEAQ (reference sequence). CDR3 protein: CASRPKKGTTFYNEQFF. The CDR3 nucleotides read TGTGCCAGCAGACCCAAAAAAGGGACAACCTTTTACAATGAGCAGTTCTTC.

This clonotype was seen repeatedly, ten times or more. The chain has TRBV7-2 and TRBJ2-3, with D tentatively TRBD2 (6 bases). V shed 0 bases and J shed 3 bases, with 7 bases lying between them. The CDR3 totals 14 residues. The V gene's germline CDR1 is SGHTA and CDR2 FQGNSA. The CDR3 bases are TGTGCCAGCAGCTTAGCGACTAGGACAGATACGCAGTATTTT. This gives the protein CASSLATRTDTQYF.

This clonotype was recorded at least ten times. This chain joins TRBV6-6 and TRBJ1-2; 11 bases fit TRBD1. CDR1 is MNHNY and CDR2 is SVGAGI in the germline V gene (reference sequence). V dropped 6 bases and J dropped 5; count of bases not matched to a gene: 5. This CDR3 is built from 14 residues. DNA of the CDR3: TGTGCCAGCAGCACTGGACAGGGGGCGTATGGCTACACCTTC. It is translated as CASSTGQGAYGYTF.

This clonotype was counted only a few times. The chain carries TRBV29-1 and TRBJ1-1; no firm D call. Between the trimmed V and J ends, which lost 1 base and 5 bases, there was a span of 17 bases. CDR3 length: 15 residues. Germline assignment: CDR1 SQVTM and CDR2 ANQGSEA. The CDR3 DNA sequence: TGCAGCGTTGAAGCTCCCCGAAGGGCGGGGACTGAAGCTTTCTTT. Residues: CSVEAPRRAGTEAFF.

This clonotype has a count of ten or more. The genes are TRBV7-9 and TRBJ2-5, with D perhaps matching TRBD1 (6 bases). This CDR3 region has 15 residues. Per germline, CDR1 SEHNR and CDR2 FQNEAQ (reference sequence). Trimming stripped 1 base from V and 2 bases from J, with 11 bases between. DNA of the CDR3: TGTGCCAGCAGCTTAGGGACAGAGAAGCAAGAGACCCAGTACTTC. Translated, it gives CASSLGTEKQETQYF.

This clonotype has at least ten counts. The CDR3 loop reads CASSASQGGYGYTF. CDR3 nucleotide sequence: TGCGCCAGCAGCGCCTCACAGGGGGGCTATGGCTACACCTTC. The rearrangement uses TRBV5-1 and TRBJ1-2; the match to TRBD1 covers 8 bases. The CDR3 has 14 amino acids. The V and J ends lost 4 bases and 4 bases, in that order; junction bases with no gene match: 6. The V gene's germline CDR1 is SGHRS and CDR2 YFSETQ.

This clonotype was counted a few times. The chain links TRBV7-2 to TRBJ2-3; D perhaps matches TRBD2 (7 bases). Trimming left V 1 base short and J 4 bases short, with 18 bases between. Germline CDR1 is SGHTA and CDR2 is FQGNSA. The CDR3 runs to 17 residues. CDR3 in DNA: TGTGCCAGCAGCTTAGTAAATGGGGGGGGGCAAGCAGATACGCAGTATTTT. Translating gives CASSLVNGGGQADTQYF.

This clonotype was recorded many times. The rearrangement links TRBV2 to TRBJ2-4; D may match TRBD1 or TRBD2 (5 bases each). Looked up from germline, CDR1 is SNHLY and CDR2 is FYNNEI. V was cut by 7 bases and J by 0 bases, with 13 bases left in between. This CDR3 spans 15 amino acids. CDR3 region: CASKWDPIAKNIQYF. As DNA, the CDR3 is TGTGCCAGCAAGTGGGACCCGATAGCCAAAAACATTCAGTACTTC.

The chain uses TRBV14 and TRBJ1-3, with D uncertain. Germline values: CDR1 SGHDN, CDR2 FVKESK. Trimming took off 0 bases at V and 4 bases at J, with 13 bases between the two ends. The CDR3 extends over 16 amino acids. The CDR3 loop reads CASSQDTAVIGNTIYF. As DNA, the CDR3 is TGTGCCAGCAGCCAAGATACAGCGGTGATCGGAAACACCATATATTTT.

This clonotype showed up many times. This chain uses TRBV6-4 with TRBJ2-7, with 8 bases matching TRBD1. CDR1 is MRHNA, CDR2 SNTAGT, per germline. V lost 5 bases to trimming and J lost 3 bases; unmatched junction nucleotides: 3. This CDR3 region has 13 residues. The CDR3 nucleotides read TGTGCCAGCAGTCAGGGGGCAGGCTACGAGCAGTACTTC. As protein: CASSQGAGYEQYF.

In its sample, this clonotype was seen many times. The rearrangement links TRBV12-3 or TRBV12-4 to TRBJ1-5; 8 bases match TRBD1. The CDR3 spans 13 residues. V lost 8 bases to trimming and J lost 6 bases; unmatched junction nucleotides: 6. CDR3 sequence: CASGQGAGQPQHF. The CDR3 DNA is TGTGCCAGCGGGCAGGGGGCGGGTCAGCCCCAGCATTTT.

This clonotype was counted only a few times. The chain is built from TRBV7-3 and TRBJ2-7; tentative D call: TRBD1 (6 bases). V lost 5 bases and J 3 bases, leaving 20 bases between the germline ends. The germline CDR1 and CDR2 sequences are SGHTA and FQGTGA. The CDR3 extends over 16 amino acids. In DNA, the CDR3 is TGTGCCAGCAGCCAAAGAGTGGGGGCTGGTGGCTACGAGCAGTACTTC. Translated, it gives CASSQRVGAGGYEQYF.

This clonotype was observed a few times. The chain is built from TRBV30 and TRBJ1-1, with no clear D. V lost 5 bases to trimming and J lost 1 base, with 14 bases between them. The CDR3 covers 14 residues. The germline V gene encodes CDR1 GTSNPN and CDR2 SVGIG (reference sequence). CDR3 sequence: CAWSKLVPNTEAFF. The DNA for the CDR3 is TGTGCCTGGTCCAAACTTGTGCCGAACACTGAAGCTTTCTTT.

This clonotype occurred many times. The chain links TRBV10-3 to TRBJ2-3; D tentatively fits TRBD1 or TRBD2 (5 bases each). The V and J ends lost 2 bases and 6 bases respectively, with 27 bases between them. The CDR3 length is 19 residues. The germline CDR1 and CDR2 sequences are ENHRY and SYGVKD. The CDR3 spells CAISEPYRLTGLEPDTQYF. The CDR3 DNA sequence: TGTGCCATCAGTGAGCCTTACCGCCTTACGGGGCTCGAACCCGATACGCAGTATTTT.

The V call is TRBV18, the J call TRBJ1-1; weak D call: TRBD1 (5 bases). The CDR3 is 14 amino acids. The germline CDR1 and CDR2 sequences are KGHSH and LQKENI. The germline V and J ends were trimmed by 1 base and 3 bases, with 9 bases remaining between them. The CDR3 sequence is CASSPRRGDTEAFF. CDR3 DNA: TGTGCCAGCTCACCACGGAGGGGTGACACTGAAGCTTTCTTT.

This clonotype was seen repeatedly, ten times or more. In DNA form, the CDR3 reads TGTGCCAGCAGCTTAAGACAGGGGAGCTATGGCTACACCTTC. Translated: CASSLRQGSYGYTF. The rearrangement uses TRBV7-2 and TRBJ1-2; 8 bases map to TRBD1. The CDR3 has 14 residues. The V gene's germline CDR1 is SGHTA and CDR2 FQGNSA. The J segment lost 4 bases and the V segment lost 2 bases, leaving 3 bases of the junction unmatched.

Concerning this clonotype: Since a much larger clone is just one base distant, this may be a read error. The rearrangement uses TRBV12-3 or TRBV12-4 and TRBJ1-1, with a weak D call TRBD1 (5 bases). This CDR3 has 16 amino acids. This chain's CDR3 is CASSLTATKGNTEALF. The CDR3 bases are TGTGCCAGCAGTTTAACAGCGACTAAGGGGAACACTGAAGCTCTCTTT.

This clonotype was observed at least ten times. The chain has TRBV19 and TRBJ1-2, with 8 bases aligning to TRBD1. Germline CDR1 and CDR2: LNHDA and SQIVND (reference sequence). V shed 4 bases and J 7 bases; nucleotides not matched to a gene: 5. CDR3 length: 13 amino acids. The CDR3 region is CASSKDREGGYTF. The CDR3 DNA reads TGTGCCAGTAGTAAGGACAGGGAAGGTGGCTACACCTTC.

There are many counts of this clonotype. The chain has TRBV10-3 and TRBJ1-2; perhaps TRBD1 as D (5 bases). The CDR3 consists of 16 residues. Germline-derived CDR1 and CDR2 are ENHRY and SYGVKD. The V end was cut by 8 bases, the J end by 7 bases, with 26 bases between. The CDR3 nucleotides read TGTGCCATCGGTGGGAGTCAAATTCGGGGGTTCGGTGGCTACACCTTC. It translates to CAIGGSQIRGFGGYTF.

This clonotype was seen at least ten times. The rearrangement uses TRBV7-9 and TRBJ1-1, with D unclear. The CDR3 totals 15 residues. V lost 5 bases and J 4 bases, leaving 17 bases between the germline ends. The germline V gene encodes CDR1 SEHNR and CDR2 FQNEAQ (reference sequence). CDR3 nucleotide sequence: TGTGCCAGCAGCCTCGACATCGACCGGACCACTGAAGCTTTCTTT. Its protein is CASSLDIDRTTEAFF. The full variable domain, in which reference TRBV7-9 and TRBJ1-1 provide the parts outside the CDR3, is DTGVSQNPRHKITKRGQNVTFRCDPISEHNRLYWYRQTLGQGPEFLTYFQNEAQLEKSRLLSDRFSAERPKGSFSTLEIQRTEQGDSAMYLCASSLDIDRTTEAFFGQGTRLTVV.

The rearrangement links TRBV28 to TRBJ2-4, with 8 bases that match TRBD2. The J segment lost 9 bases and the V segment lost 7 bases, leaving 11 bases of the junction unmatched. From germline, CDR1 is MDHEN and CDR2 SYDVKM. CDR3 length equals 14 residues. In DNA form, the CDR3 reads TGTGCCAGCACCTCGGGAGGGAGAGTGGGCATTCAGTACTTC. Its protein is CASTSGGRVGIQYF.

V usage is TRBV28 and J usage is TRBJ2-3; D ambiguous. From germline, CDR1 is MDHEN and CDR2 SYDVKM. The CDR3 sequence is 17 residues long. V lost 3 bases and J lost 2, with 18 bases in between. The CDR3 spells CASSLVYRWGTTDTQYF. The CDR3, as DNA: TGTGCCAGCAGTTTGGTTTACCGCTGGGGTACCACAGATACGCAGTATTTT.

There are many counts of this clonotype. The rearrangement uses TRBV5-5 and TRBJ1-5, with D hard to call. The CDR3 is 13 residues long. Per germline, CDR1 SGHKS and CDR2 YYEKEE (reference sequence). V dropped 0 bases and J dropped 5 bases, with 6 bases sitting between them. CDR3 DNA: TGTGCCAGCAGCTTGGCGGCAGATCAGCCCCAGCATTTT. Residues: CASSLAADQPQHF.